Detailed here is one TCR beta chain. This specimen belongs to a study of T cell clones after liver transplantation. Using immunoSEQ multiplex PCR, the repertoire was profiled, and TCRdb retains in-frame clones only, with some absent. The sample carries some 75,000 clones, about 80% recorded once. V shed 3 bases and J shed 7 bases, with 6 bases lying between them. This CDR3 has 11 amino acids. Per germline, CDR1 ENHRY and CDR2 SYGVKD. Specimen: CD4+ T cells from blood, collected before liver transplant. This sequence originates from a human donor who received a liver transplant. The chain joins TRBV10-3 to TRBJ1-1; D remains ambiguous. The CDR3: CAISDGGEAFF. The CDR3 nucleotides read TGTGCCATCAGTGATGGCGGTGAAGCTTTCTTT.